The T cell receptor beta chain described here comes from a study of CD8 T cells in ankylosing spondylitis. Overall study findings and caveats: Ankylosing spondylitis blood appeared to carry a characteristic TCR beta motif of eight or nine highly homologous variants.

Quantitative molecular-barcoded 5'-RACE generated the TCR beta libraries. TCRdb fed the 5' RACE reads into MiXCR, producing one record per CDR3 protein. In the table there are roughly 25,000 distinct CDR3 sequences, less than 20% of which are singletons. V lost 6 bases and J 4 bases, leaving 15 bases between the germline ends. This CDR3 has 14 residues. This clonotype was recorded a few times. Its antigen is unknown. The V call is TRBV12-3 or TRBV12-4, the J call TRBJ2-5, with D hard to call. This TCR was recovered from a male donor with ankylosing spondylitis or in good health (not recorded which). The material sequenced was blood. The DNA of the CDR3 is TGTGCCAGCAGCAGTTCTATCTTCCTAGAGACCCAGTACTTC. As protein: CASSSSIFLETQYF.